At least ten counts were recorded for the clone carrying this T cell receptor (beta chain). Stated time point: patch test 2, 6 weeks after DPC sensitization. Treatment of the sample: therapeutic diphenylcyclopropenone sensitization with weekly scalp DPC. The germline V gene has CDR1 SEHNR and CDR2 FQNEAQ (reference sequence). This CDR3 is 14 amino acids long. Losses at the gene ends were 4 bases for V and 4 bases for J; bases not matched to a gene: 5. These data are taken from a study of human T cells and chemical hapten exposure. Via MiXCR, TCRdb re-called the RACE reads, giving one row per CDR3 protein. The sample yields about 140,000 distinct CDR3 sequences, 10% to 15% seen once.

This sample comprised whole blood, obtained in connection with sensitization to the hapten diphenylcyclopropenone (DPC). This chain connects TRBV7-9 to TRBJ2-7, with 9 positions matching TRBD1. The source of this sequence is a woman in her 50s with alopecia areata. Some clones in this sample may be carry-over from other donors' samples. The CDR3, as DNA: TGTGCCAGCAGCTCGCCCGGGACAGGGTACGAGCAGTACTTC. It specifies CASSSPGTGYEQYF.